These 26 T cell receptor beta chains came from one sample sequenced in a study of T cell responses to AZD1222 COVID-19 vaccine listed by TCRdb under 2021. The library relied on the immunoSEQ multiplex PCR assay. The source is immuneACCESS, and TCRdb retained only in-frame sequences with V and J called. Part of the clones is not carried over; for the studies checked, unresolved V genes explain less than half of this, and the remainder is unexplained. The sample includes around 120,000 clones, with around nine tenths observed a single time. The top ten clonotypes cover under 35% of the sample. The intended sense of this specimen's time point label: baseline before first vaccination. The material sequenced was peripheral blood, taken on day 0 of AZD1222 vaccination. The receptors stem from an adult in good health.

The V call is TRBV9, the J call TRBJ2-1, with D tentatively TRBD2 (6 bases). V lost 4 bases and J lost 2, with 19 bases in between. The CDR3 has 17 amino acids. From germline, CDR1 is SGDLS and CDR2 YYNGEE. CDR3 DNA: TGTGCCAGCAGCCCCCATAGTGGGGGGATTACCTACAATGAGCAGTTCTTC. Amino acid sequence: CASSPHSGGITYNEQFF.

The J gene is TRBJ2-1, the V gene TRBV25-1, with 12 bases identical to TRBD2. The CDR3 contains 15 residues. The trim removed 3 bases at V and 8 bases at J, leaving 5 bases unmatched. Germline V lookup: CDR1 MGHDK, CDR2 SYGVNS. The CDR3 loop is CASSDSSGGVDEQFF. As DNA, the CDR3 is TGTGCCAGCAGTGACTCTAGCGGGGGGGTTGATGAGCAGTTCTTC.

J is TRBJ1-2 and V is TRBV27; 8 bases map to TRBD1. The germline gives CDR1 MNHEY, CDR2 SMNVEV (reference sequence). The V segment lost 5 bases and the J segment 4 bases; nucleotides outside the gene matches: 3. CDR3 length: 13 amino acids. For the CDR3, the DNA is TGTGCCAGCAGTCCAACAGGGGGCTATGGCTACACCTTC. This translates into CASSPTGGYGYTF.

CDR3 coding DNA: TGTGCCAGTAGTAGAGCGCCAGATAGCTACGAGCAGTACTTC. It yields the protein CASSRAPDSYEQYF. The genes are TRBV19 and TRBJ2-7; D is uncertain. The ends were cut back, 4 bases at V and 3 bases at J, with 13 bases in the middle. There are 14 residues in the CDR3. The germline V gene has CDR1 LNHDA and CDR2 SQIVND (reference sequence). Complete variable domain (other parts from reference TRBV19 and TRBJ2-7): DGGITQSPKYLFRKEGQNVTLSCEQNLNHDAMYWYRQDPGQGLRLIYYSQIVNDFQKGDIAEGYSVSREKKESFPLTVTSAQKNPTAFYLCASSRAPDSYEQYFGPGTRLTVT.

The chain joins TRBV3-1 (or the pseudogene TRBV3-2) to TRBJ2-7; tentatively, D is TRBD2 (5 bases). The length of the CDR3 is 13 residues. Germline V lookup: CDR1 LGHDT, CDR2 YNNKEL (reference sequence). V lost 5 bases, J lost 0 bases, and 8 bases lay in between. The CDR3 DNA is TGTGCCAGCAGCTGGACTCCCTCCTACGAGCAGTACTTC. This encodes CASSWTPSYEQYF.

The chain couples TRBV18 to TRBJ1-5, with D possibly matching TRBD1 (5 bases). From germline, CDR1 is KGHSH and CDR2 LQKENI. The CDR3 has 12 amino acids. V gave up 2 bases and J gave up 6 bases, with 5 bases separating them. The CDR3 DNA reads TGTGCCAGCTCACCAGGGGGTCAGCCCCAGCATTTT. Amino acid sequence: CASSPGGQPQHF.

V is TRBV7-9 and J is TRBJ1-2, with D possibly being TRBD1 (5 bases). Trimming took 2 bases from V and 3 from J, leaving 13 bases between them. Per germline, CDR1 SEHNR and CDR2 FQNEAQ (reference sequence). The CDR3 has 15 amino acids. The CDR3 sequence: CASSLMGQGDYGYTF. CDR3 bases: TGTGCCAGCAGCTTAATGGGGCAAGGGGACTATGGCTACACCTTC.

V gene TRBV2 combines with J gene TRBJ2-7; a weak D match, TRBD1 (6 bases). Germline V lookup: CDR1 SNHLY, CDR2 FYNNEI. V was trimmed by 2 bases and J by 0 bases, leaving 8 bases between them. This CDR3 spans 14 amino acids. The CDR3 DNA follows: TGTGCCAGCAGTGAACAGGGGCGCTCCTACGAGCAGTACTTC. It encodes CASSEQGRSYEQYF.

V usage is TRBV7-9 and J usage is TRBJ2-1; 8 bases map to TRBD1. The germline CDR1 and CDR2 sequences are SEHNR and FQNEAQ (reference sequence). The CDR3 length is 15 residues. Germline trimming cut 1 base from V and 9 bases from J; bases unmatched to any gene: 8. This CDR3 is CASSLGDRSHGEQFF. The CDR3 DNA sequence: TGTGCCAGCAGCTTAGGGGACAGGAGCCACGGTGAGCAGTTCTTC.

This clone was detected only a few times. V is TRBV6-1 and J is TRBJ1-3; possibly TRBD1 for D (5 bases). The V gene lost 3 bases and the J gene lost 0 bases, with 9 bases spanning the gap. The CDR3 spans 15 residues. CDR1 and CDR2 from the germline V gene are MNHNS and SASEGT. The CDR3 spells CASSEGDVSGNTIYF. The DNA of the CDR3 is TGTGCCAGCAGTGAGGGGGACGTCTCTGGAAACACCATATATTTT.

This sequence joins TRBV7-3 and TRBJ1-3; possible D gene TRBD1, 6 bases. This CDR3 spans 16 amino acids. Per germline, CDR1 SGHTA and CDR2 FQGTGA. The V end lost 6 bases, the J end lost 2 bases, and 17 bases lay between the germline ends. CDR3 sequence (DNA): TGTGCCAGCAGTTTCGGAGGGGCAGGGGCTGGAAACACCATATATTTT. Encoded protein: CASSFGGAGAGNTIYF.

This clone was observed at least ten times. The rearrangement uses TRBV18 and TRBJ1-1; D call uncertain. Germline V CDR1 and CDR2: KGHSH, LQKENI. Trimming removed 2 bases at V and 4 bases at J, with 8 bases between. This CDR3 region has 13 residues. The CDR3 DNA follows: TGTGCCAGCTCACCAAACCCTTCCACTGAAGCTTTCTTT. Translation gives CASSPNPSTEAFF.

The V gene is TRBV10-1, the J gene TRBJ2-7; 11 bases match TRBD2. Per the germline V gene, CDR1 is WNHNN and CDR2 is SYGVQD (reference sequence). This CDR3 is 15 amino acids long. V lost 4 bases to trimming and J lost 4 bases; unmatched junction nucleotides: 6. For the CDR3, the DNA is TGCGCCAGCAGTGCCCGACTAGCGGGACAGTACGAGCAGTACTTC. Amino acids: CASSARLAGQYEQYF.

The J gene is TRBJ2-6, the V gene TRBV6-2 or TRBV6-3, with D possibly TRBD2 on 6 matching bases. The CDR3 covers 15 residues. Germline values: CDR1 MNHEY, CDR2 SVGEGT. Between the trimmed V and J ends, which lost 5 bases and 3 bases, there was a span of 11 bases. The CDR3 DNA reads TGTGCCAGCAGTCTGGAGGGGAGTGGGGCCAACGTCCTGACTTTC. The encoded protein is CASSLEGSGANVLTF.

The rearrangement joins TRBV2 to TRBJ2-5; TRBD1 matches at 11 bases. J gave up 4 bases and V 5 bases, and 6 bases lay outside the gene matches. Germline V gene lookup returns CDR1 SNHLY and CDR2 FYNNEI. There are 15 residues in the CDR3. The CDR3 region is CASSPQGTGGETQYF. CDR3 bases: TGTGCCAGCAGTCCCCAAGGGACAGGGGGAGAGACCCAGTACTTC.

This chain connects TRBV12-3 or TRBV12-4 to TRBJ1-2, with a possible D match to TRBD1 (5 bases). This CDR3 is built from 12 residues. The germline V and J ends were trimmed by 2 bases and 10 bases, with 11 bases remaining between them. The CDR3 loop reads CASSLMTVFYTF. In DNA, the CDR3 is TGTGCCAGCAGTTTAATGACAGTTTTCTACACCTTC.

The chain uses TRBV7-3 and TRBJ2-2; TRBD2 matches 9 bases. This CDR3 comprises 16 residues. The trim removed 0 bases at V and 6 bases at J, leaving 5 bases unmatched. From germline, CDR1 is SGHTA and CDR2 FQGTGA. CDR3 bases: TGTGCCAGCAGCTTAACTAGCGGGGGTCTGGCCGGGGAGCTGTTTTTT. Residues: CASSLTSGGLAGELFF.

The sample holds one count of this clone. V is TRBV5-6 and J is TRBJ2-1, with D hard to call. The germline V gene has CDR1 SGHDT and CDR2 YYEEEE. V shed 1 base and J shed 7 bases, with 3 bases lying between them. The CDR3 is 11 residues long. As DNA, the CDR3 is TGTGCCAGCAGCTTGTGGAATGAGCAGTTCTTC. It translates to CASSLWNEQFF.

This clone was counted once. The rearrangement uses TRBV7-2 and TRBJ2-3, with TRBD1 as a possible D gene (7 bases). Trimming took 3 bases from V and 2 from J, leaving 12 bases between them. Germline lookup yields CDR1 SGHTA and CDR2 FQGNSA. This CDR3 comprises 15 residues. The CDR3 loop reads CASSFRGAFTDTQYF. DNA of the CDR3: TGTGCCAGCAGCTTCAGGGGGGCGTTCACAGATACGCAGTATTTT.

The sample holds a few counts of this clone. The chain recombines TRBV5-8 with TRBJ1-2; 8 bases are shared with TRBD1. Germline assignment: CDR1 SGHTS and CDR2 YDEGEE. With V trimmed by 5 bases and J by 6 bases, 6 bases remained unmatched. The CDR3 runs 13 residues. Here the CDR3 reads CASRSTGVDGYTF. The CDR3 region has the DNA TGTGCCAGCAGGTCGACAGGGGTCGATGGCTACACCTTC. Together with reference TRBV5-8 and TRBJ1-2, the CDR3 gives the full variable domain: EAGVTQSPTHLIKTRGQQATLRCSPISGHTSVYWYQQALGLGLQFLLWYDEGEERNRGNFPPRFSGRQFPNYSSELNVNALELEDSALYLCASRSTGVDGYTFGSGTRLTVV.

This clone was counted once. The chain employs TRBV29-1 and TRBJ2-1, with 9 bases identical to TRBD2. V gave up 7 bases and J gave up 8 bases; unmatched junction bases: 18. Germline V gives CDR1 SQVTM, CDR2 ANQGSEA. The CDR3 is 16 amino acids. For the CDR3, the DNA is TGCAGCGCCCACCCTAGCGGGACTCCCCCAGGATATGAGCAGTTCTTC. This translates into CSAHPSGTPPGYEQFF.

To note about this clone: This sample includes further DNA sequences coding for the same CDR3. The chain carries TRBV18 and TRBJ1-5; no clear D. V lost 6 bases to trimming and J lost 6 bases, with 12 bases between them. Germline lookup yields CDR1 KGHSH and CDR2 LQKENI. The CDR3 is made up of 13 amino acids. This CDR3 is CASSPGGGQPQHF. In DNA, the CDR3 is TGTGCCAGCTCCCCAGGAGGAGGTCAGCCCCAGCATTTT.

The V and J genes are TRBV12-5 and TRBJ2-6, with a tentative D call TRBD2 (5 bases). Germline V gene sequence: CDR1 LGHNT, CDR2 FRNRAP. V shed 1 base and J shed 0 bases, with 13 bases lying between them. The CDR3 runs 18 residues. CDR3 protein: CASGLDAGGSSGANVLTF. The CDR3, as DNA: TGTGCTAGTGGTTTGGATGCAGGTGGGAGCTCTGGGGCCAACGTCCTGACTTTC. The variable domain in full, with the rest retrieved from reference TRBV12-5 and TRBJ2-6, is DARVTQTPRHKVTEMGQEVTMRCQPILGHNTVFWYRQTMMQGLELLAYFRNRAPLDDSGMPKDRFSAEMPDATLATLKIQPSEPRDSAVYFCASGLDAGGSSGANVLTFGAGSRLTVL.

This chain uses TRBV7-3 with TRBJ2-3, with 8 bases fitting TRBD2. Germline V gene sequence: CDR1 SGHTA, CDR2 FQGTGA. There are 12 residues in the CDR3. The trim removed 4 bases at V and 14 bases at J, leaving 8 bases unmatched. As DNA, the CDR3 is TGTGCCAGCAGCTCCCGCGGGACTAGTTTGTATTTT. Residues: CASSSRGTSLYF.

The V call is TRBV9, the J call TRBJ1-2, with 8 positions matching TRBD1. Per germline, CDR1 SGDLS and CDR2 YYNGEE. V lost 0 bases to trimming and J lost 8 bases; unmatched junction nucleotides: 9. The CDR3 contains 15 residues. The CDR3 DNA reads as TGTGCCAGCAGCGTAGCGACAGGGGAAATAGGGGGCTACACCTTC. Protein product: CASSVATGEIGGYTF.

V gene TRBV9 combines with J gene TRBJ1-6; TRBD1 matches at 12 bases. V shed 0 bases, J shed 7 bases, and the junction held 5 bases outside the gene matches. This CDR3 region has 17 residues. Germline-derived CDR1 and CDR2 are SGDLS and YYNGEE. The CDR3 spells CASSVEGGQGANSPLHF. As DNA, the CDR3 is TGTGCCAGCAGCGTAGAGGGGGGACAGGGGGCGAATTCACCCCTCCACTTT.